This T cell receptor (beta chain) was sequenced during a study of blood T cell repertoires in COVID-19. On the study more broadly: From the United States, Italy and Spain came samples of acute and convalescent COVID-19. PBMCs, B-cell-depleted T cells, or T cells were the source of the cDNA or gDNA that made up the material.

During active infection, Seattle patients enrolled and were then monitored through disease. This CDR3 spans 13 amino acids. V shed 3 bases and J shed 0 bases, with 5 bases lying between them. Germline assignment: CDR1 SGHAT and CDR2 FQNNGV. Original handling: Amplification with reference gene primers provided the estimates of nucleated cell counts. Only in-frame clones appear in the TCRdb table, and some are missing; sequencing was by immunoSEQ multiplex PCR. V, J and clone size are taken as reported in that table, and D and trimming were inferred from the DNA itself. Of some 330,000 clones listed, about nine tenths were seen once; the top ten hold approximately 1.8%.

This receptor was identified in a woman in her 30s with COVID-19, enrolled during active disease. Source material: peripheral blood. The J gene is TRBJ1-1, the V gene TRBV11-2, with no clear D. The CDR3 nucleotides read TGTGCCAGCAGCTTGACATTGAACACTGAAGCTTTCTTT. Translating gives CASSLTLNTEAFF.